This TCR beta chain was retrieved from a study of long-term antiretroviral therapy in people with HIV. This CDR3 has 14 amino acids. Between the trimmed V and J ends, which lost 10 bases and 0 bases, there was a span of 14 bases. In germline, CDR1 is SGHAT, CDR2 FQNNGV. A v3.0 immunoSEQ assay was performed at survey level. TCRdb's copy holds only in-frame clones and misses some; the assay was immunoSEQ multiplex PCR. The top ten clones hold 8% to 10% of a sample with 20,000 to 30,000 clones, 85% of them seen once. Comments on this clone: The antigen is undetermined.

Study-wide points: Investigators report no available data on ART adherence, viral resistance or therapy changes. HIV repertoire CDR3 lengths ranged less widely than those of controls. Post-ART samples showed increased diversity that remained below transplant donor control levels.

V gene TRBV11-2 combines with J gene TRBJ2-3; no reliable D call. The sequencing here drew on unsorted PBMCs, taken 2.3 years after starting antiretroviral therapy. The source of this sequence is a middle-aged man with HIV. In DNA form, the CDR3 reads TGTGCCACCGCCTTAACGGGTAGCACAGATACGCAGTATTTT. This gives the protein CATALTGSTDTQYF. The whole variable domain, remainder taken from reference TRBV11-2 and TRBJ2-3, is EAGVAQSPRYKIIEKRQSVAFWCNPISGHATLYWYQQILGQGPKLLIQFQNNGVVDDSQLPKDRFSAERLKGVDSTLKIQPAKLEDSAVYLCATALTGSTDTQYFGPGTRLTVL.